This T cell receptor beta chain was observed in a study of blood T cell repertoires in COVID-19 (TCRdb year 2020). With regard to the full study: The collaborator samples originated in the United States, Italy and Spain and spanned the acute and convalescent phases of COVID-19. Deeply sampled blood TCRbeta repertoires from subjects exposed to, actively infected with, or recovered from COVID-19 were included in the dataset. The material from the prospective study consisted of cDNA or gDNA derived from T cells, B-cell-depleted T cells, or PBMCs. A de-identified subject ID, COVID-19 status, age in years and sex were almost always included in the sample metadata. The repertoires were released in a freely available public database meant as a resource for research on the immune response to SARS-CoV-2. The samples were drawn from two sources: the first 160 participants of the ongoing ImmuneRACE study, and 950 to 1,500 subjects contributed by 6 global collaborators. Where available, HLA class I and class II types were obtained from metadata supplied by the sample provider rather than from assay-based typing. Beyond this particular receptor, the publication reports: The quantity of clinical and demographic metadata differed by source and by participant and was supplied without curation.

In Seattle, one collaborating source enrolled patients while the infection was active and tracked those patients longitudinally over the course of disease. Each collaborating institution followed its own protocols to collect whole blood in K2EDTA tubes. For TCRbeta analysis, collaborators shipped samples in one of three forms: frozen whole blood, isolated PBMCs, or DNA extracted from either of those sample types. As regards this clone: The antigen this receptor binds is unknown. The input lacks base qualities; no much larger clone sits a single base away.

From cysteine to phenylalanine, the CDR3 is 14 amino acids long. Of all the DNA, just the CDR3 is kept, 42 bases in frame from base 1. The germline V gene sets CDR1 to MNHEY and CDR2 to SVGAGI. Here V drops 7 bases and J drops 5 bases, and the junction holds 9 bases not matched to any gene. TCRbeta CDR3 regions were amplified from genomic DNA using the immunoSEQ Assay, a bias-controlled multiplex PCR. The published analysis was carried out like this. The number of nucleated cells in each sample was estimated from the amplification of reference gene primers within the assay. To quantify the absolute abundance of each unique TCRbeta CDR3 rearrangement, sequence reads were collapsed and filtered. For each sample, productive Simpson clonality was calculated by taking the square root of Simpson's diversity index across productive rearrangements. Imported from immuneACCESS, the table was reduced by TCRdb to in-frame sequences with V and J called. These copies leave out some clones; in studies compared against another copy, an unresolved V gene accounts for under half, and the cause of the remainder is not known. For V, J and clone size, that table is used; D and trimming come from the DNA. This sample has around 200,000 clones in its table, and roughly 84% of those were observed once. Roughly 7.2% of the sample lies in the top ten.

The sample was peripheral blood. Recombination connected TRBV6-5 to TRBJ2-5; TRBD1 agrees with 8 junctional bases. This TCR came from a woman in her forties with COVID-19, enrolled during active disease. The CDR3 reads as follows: CASTKDRGWETQYF. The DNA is TGTGCCAGCACTAAAGACAGGGGATGGGAGACCCAGTACTTC.